Below are 22 T cell receptor beta chains sequenced from a single sample in a study of CD4+ T cells in melanoma. Assay used: immunoSEQ multiplex PCR; TCRdb lists only in-frame clones, some missing. The sample lists around 100,000 clones; 92% were seen once. Sequencing was carried out using peripheral blood. Receptors were obtained from a human donor with melanoma.

This chain uses TRBV7-6 with TRBJ2-5; no clear D. V was shortened by 5 bases and J by 4 bases, with 8 bases between the two germline ends. The germline CDR1 and CDR2 sequences are SGHVS and FNYEAQ. The length of the CDR3 is 12 residues. In nucleotides, the CDR3 is TGTGCCAGCAGCCCTCCAGGAGAGACCCAGTACTTC. This codes for CASSPPGETQYF.

This chain links TRBV28 with TRBJ1-5; D is possibly TRBD1 (5 bases). CDR3 length: 16 residues. Between the trimmed V and J ends, which lost 3 bases and 7 bases, there was a span of 19 bases. Germline assignment: CDR1 MDHEN and CDR2 SYDVKM. As DNA, the CDR3 is TGTGCCAGCAGTTTTGGGGGATTTCAAAATTACCAGCCCCAGCATTTT. It codes for CASSFGGFQNYQPQHF.

This chain joins TRBV30 and TRBJ1-3; TRBD1 is a possible D gene (5 bases). Germline CDR1 is GTSNPN and CDR2 is SVGIG (reference sequence). This CDR3 contains 12 residues. The V end was cut by 3 bases, the J end by 2 bases, with 5 bases between. The CDR3 DNA reads TGTGCCTGGAGGACAGCTGGAAACACCATATATTTT. Protein sequence: CAWRTAGNTIYF.

This chain uses TRBV19 with TRBJ1-4; 8 bases line up with TRBD1. Losses at the gene ends were 7 bases for V and 8 bases for J; bases not matched to a gene: 6. The CDR3 is made up of 13 amino acids. CDR1 is LNHDA and CDR2 is SQIVND in the germline V gene (reference sequence). CDR3 amino acids: CASNDRGSEKLFF. CDR3 DNA: TGTGCCAGTAACGACAGGGGAAGCGAAAAACTGTTTTTT.

In its sample, this clone was seen a few times. The chain couples TRBV4-1 to TRBJ1-2; tentatively, D is TRBD1 (5 bases). The germline CDR1 and CDR2 sequences are MGHRA and YSYEKL. CDR3 size: 14 residues. V lost 1 base and J lost 5, with 11 bases in between. The CDR3 DNA reads TGCGCCAGCAGCCAAGCAGGGTATGGGTATGGCTACACCTTC. Residues: CASSQAGYGYGYTF.

The chain is built from TRBV4-1 and TRBJ2-2; D is uncertain. This CDR3 is 16 amino acids long. Trimming pared 3 bases from V and 0 bases from J, leaving 11 bases between. Looked up from germline, CDR1 is MGHRA and CDR2 is YSYEKL. CDR3 DNA sequence: TGCGCCAGCAGCCAGGGCCAGGCAGCGAACACCGGGGAGCTGTTTTTT. Residues: CASSQGQAANTGELFF.

The chain is built from TRBV7-8 and TRBJ2-2, with D tentatively TRBD2 (5 bases). V lost 6 bases, J lost 3 bases, and 14 bases lay in between. CDR1 and CDR2 from the germline V gene are SGHVS and FQNEAQ. The CDR3 is 15 amino acids. Here the CDR3 DNA reads TGTGCCAGCAGAGCTAGGAGCGGTTACACCGGGGAGCTGTTTTTT. Amino acids: CASRARSGYTGELFF.

In its sample, this clone was seen a few times. V is TRBV19 and J is TRBJ1-6, with 9 bases that match TRBD1. The CDR3 has 13 residues. Germline V gives CDR1 LNHDA, CDR2 SQIVND (reference sequence). Losses at the gene ends were 6 bases for V and 10 bases for J; bases not matched to a gene: 4. The CDR3 coding sequence is TGTGCCAGTAGCGGACAGGGGTCCTCACCCCTCCACTTT. Its translation is CASSGQGSSPLHF.

V usage is TRBV15 and J usage is TRBJ1-5, with 10 bases aligning to TRBD1. The germline CDR1 and CDR2 sequences are LNHNV and YYDKDF (reference sequence). V was clipped by 5 bases and J by 4 bases; unmatched bases: 5. This CDR3 is 15 amino acids long. CDR3 amino acids: CATSSRDRGNQPQHF. The CDR3 coding sequence is TGTGCCACCAGCTCCAGGGACAGGGGAAATCAGCCCCAGCATTTT. The complete variable domain, with remaining parts taken from reference TRBV15 and TRBJ1-5, reads DAMVIQNPRYQVTQFGKPVTLSCSQTLNHNVMYWYQQKSSQAPKLLFHYYDKDFNNEADTPDNFQSRRPNTSFCFLDIRSPGLGDTAMYLCATSSRDRGNQPQHFGDGTRLSIL.

The V gene is TRBV30, the J gene TRBJ1-2; 7 bases fit TRBD1. Germline trimming cut 0 bases from V and 6 bases from J; bases unmatched to any gene: 10. The CDR3 is 15 residues long. Germline-derived CDR1 and CDR2 are GTSNPN and SVGIG (reference sequence). The CDR3 nucleotides read TGTGCCTGGAGTGTACAGGGCAGGGGGGCCCATGGCTACACCTTC. It yields the protein CAWSVQGRGAHGYTF.

This CDR3 reads CASSSGGRGNTQYF. CDR3 nucleotides: TGTGCCAGCAGCTCCGGGGGGCGAGGGAATACGCAGTATTTT. The V and J genes are TRBV27 and TRBJ2-3; possible D gene TRBD2, 7 bases. The CDR3 is made up of 14 amino acids. V was pared by 6 bases and J by 7 bases, with 17 bases between. Germline CDR1 is MNHEY and CDR2 is SMNVEV (reference sequence).

This sequence joins TRBV28 and TRBJ2-7; 10 positions agree with TRBD2. The CDR3 is 14 amino acids. Trimming cost V 7 bases and J 3 bases; bases outside gene matches: 6. Looked up from germline, CDR1 is MDHEN and CDR2 is SYDVKM. This chain's CDR3 is CASNPSGSVYEQYF. CDR3 coding DNA: TGTGCCAGCAACCCTAGCGGGAGCGTCTACGAGCAGTACTTC.

This clone was seen only once. V is TRBV30 and J is TRBJ2-3; 7 bases match TRBD1. The CDR3 totals 14 residues. Per germline, CDR1 GTSNPN and CDR2 SVGIG (reference sequence). With V trimmed by 2 bases and J by 5 bases, 7 bases remained unmatched. The CDR3 sequence: CAWSLGQEGDTQYF. As DNA, the CDR3 is TGTGCCTGGAGTTTAGGACAGGAAGGAGATACGCAGTATTTT.

The chain employs TRBV15 and TRBJ2-2, with a possible D match to TRBD2 (5 bases). The CDR3 covers 16 residues. Germline CDR1 reads LNHNV; CDR2 reads YYDKDF (reference sequence). V lost 0 bases and J lost 6, with 14 bases in between. The CDR3 sequence is CATSRERVAVSGELFF. The CDR3 nucleotides read TGTGCCACCAGCAGAGAGAGGGTCGCGGTGTCCGGGGAGCTGTTTTTT.

The J gene is TRBJ2-2, the V gene TRBV28; 7 bases fit TRBD2. The trim removed 2 bases at V and 6 bases at J, leaving 12 bases unmatched. Germline CDR1 reads MDHEN; CDR2 reads SYDVKM. The CDR3 length is 17 residues. CDR3 DNA: TGTGCCAGCAGTTTAAGGTGGGACTACCTAACACCCGGGGAGCTGTTTTTT. This codes for CASSLRWDYLTPGELFF.

The V call is TRBV19, the J call TRBJ2-4, with 8 bases identical to TRBD1. The CDR3 is 15 residues long. In germline, CDR1 is LNHDA, CDR2 SQIVND (reference sequence). V trimming: 5 bases; J trimming: 3 bases; junction bases outside the gene matches: 6. CDR3 in amino acids: CASSRQGSDKNIQYF. In nucleotides, the CDR3 is TGTGCCAGTAGTCGACAGGGGAGTGACAAAAACATTCAGTACTTC.

In its sample, this clone was seen once. The genes are TRBV6-4 and TRBJ2-1; 8 nucleotides match TRBD1. The V segment lost 6 bases and the J segment 8 bases; nucleotides outside the gene matches: 6. The CDR3 is 13 amino acids. Germline values: CDR1 MRHNA, CDR2 SNTAGT. CDR3 nucleotide sequence: TGTGCCAGCAGCCAAGCAGGGGGCGATGAGCAGTTCTTC. Protein: CASSQAGGDEQFF.

This clone came up a few times. This chain joins TRBV25-1 and TRBJ1-2; 7 positions agree with TRBD1. The CDR3 totals 13 residues. From germline, CDR1 is MGHDK and CDR2 SYGVNS. Unmatched junction bases numbered 4, after V lost 5 bases and J lost 4 bases. This CDR3 is CASSWDSRYGYTF. In DNA, the CDR3 is TGTGCCAGCAGTTGGGACAGCCGCTATGGCTACACCTTC.

The count of this clone is one. The rearrangement joins TRBV28 to TRBJ2-2; D may match TRBD1 or TRBD2 (5 bases each). Germline V gene lookup returns CDR1 MDHEN and CDR2 SYDVKM. This CDR3 spans 15 amino acids. Trimming removed 3 bases from V and 4 bases from J, with 12 bases in between. The CDR3 DNA follows: TGTGCCAGCAGTTTTCTGTGGGGGTCCACCGGGGAGCTGTTTTTT. The encoded protein is CASSFLWGSTGELFF.

This clone was recorded once. The CDR3 region is CASSSGTPPDTQYF. In DNA form, the CDR3 reads TGCGCCAGCAGCTCCGGGACCCCGCCAGATACGCAGTATTTT. The chain combines TRBV5-1 with TRBJ2-3; TRBD1 or TRBD2 may be the D gene (5 bases each). CDR1 is SGHRS and CDR2 is YFSETQ in the germline V gene. Trimming pared 3 bases from V and 4 bases from J, leaving 12 bases between. The CDR3 runs to 14 residues.

The J gene is TRBJ1-5, the V gene TRBV6-5; D remains ambiguous. Trimming left V 6 bases short and J 4 bases short, with 16 bases between. Looked up from germline, CDR1 is MNHEY and CDR2 is SVGAGI. The CDR3 has 15 amino acids. For the CDR3, the DNA is TGTGCCAGCAGCCTAAGACGGACGGGAAATCAGCCCCAGCATTTT. It codes for CASSLRRTGNQPQHF.

V gene TRBV18 combines with J gene TRBJ2-7, with 14 bases aligning to TRBD2. Germline assignment: CDR1 KGHSH and CDR2 LQKENI. V shed 3 bases, J shed 4 bases, and the junction held 5 bases outside the gene matches. This CDR3 spans 16 amino acids. CDR3: CASSPGTSGRRYEQYF. The CDR3 region has the DNA TGTGCCAGCTCACCGGGGACTAGCGGGAGAAGGTACGAGCAGTACTTC.